A selection of T cell receptor beta chains follows, all from one sample in a study of blood T cell repertoires in COVID-19. The method was immunoSEQ multiplex PCR; TCRdb's version includes in-frame clones alone and lacks a portion of them. Of around 200,000 clones detected, approximately 87% appear once; the ten largest clones hold 2% to 2.5%. Sequencing input: peripheral blood. The receptors were gathered from a woman in her forties or fifties with acute or convalescent COVID-19. Both conserved end residues are trimmed from each CDR3. Fields, in order: CDR3 protein, CDR3 length, J gene, V gene.

ASDDRNEKLF,10,TRBJ1-4,TRBV2
ASSLPGQGAFGEQY,14,TRBJ2-7,TRBV5-1
AWSRSWGRENTEAF,14,TRBJ1-1,TRBV30
ASSLFQGAPGNTIY,14,TRBJ1-3,TRBV7-8
ASSGGPEPQH,10,TRBJ1-5,TRBV12-3/TRBV12-4
ASSITGSNIDTQY,13,TRBJ2-3,TRBV19
ASTLGQTQY,9,TRBJ2-3,TRBV19
ASSPGQGGGELF,12,TRBJ2-2,TRBV7-7
ASSQPGQRTKEQY,13,TRBJ2-7,TRBV4-1
ASSLDIEDTQY,11,TRBJ2-3,TRBV11-2
AGLGVALEAF,10,TRBJ1-1,TRBV5-8
ASSLVGTGSSYEQY,14,TRBJ2-7,TRBV5-1
ASGFRDRSDTEAF,13,TRBJ1-1,TRBV12-5
ASSVDREYAGNTIY,14,TRBJ1-3,TRBV25-1
ASRRIGGGKQF,11,TRBJ2-1,TRBV7-2
ASSGLGLAYSQETQY,15,TRBJ2-5,TRBV9
ASSILSYDTGELF,13,TRBJ2-2,TRBV19
ASSPTSGGLYEQY,13,TRBJ2-7,TRBV18
ATSDRYGDRGGETQY,15,TRBJ2-5,TRBV24-1
ASSQSGTQY,9,TRBJ2-5,TRBV3-1/TRBV3-2
AWSVSSRGNEKLF,13,TRBJ1-4,TRBV30
ASSRVATNEKLF,12,TRBJ1-4,TRBV7-9
ASSLVGTGGETQY,13,TRBJ2-5,TRBV5-4
ASSEATPGLADQETQY,16,TRBJ2-5,TRBV2
ASSPPEALNTEAF,13,TRBJ1-1,TRBV18
ASSFKRGSSYEQY,13,TRBJ2-7,TRBV11-2
ASSQSVRTGTYEQY,14,TRBJ2-7,TRBV23-1
ASSEMGSNSYNSPLH,15,TRBJ1-6,TRBV6-1
ASSPRASGNTIY,12,TRBJ1-3,TRBV11-2
ASSASTGGVIRYGYT,15,TRBJ1-2,TRBV28
ASSLDTGGAGNTIY,14,TRBJ1-3,TRBV13
ASSYGQGWSYEQY,13,TRBJ2-7,TRBV5-6
ASRTTSGSTDTQY,13,TRBJ2-3,TRBV7-2
ASSQGYTQY,9,TRBJ2-3,TRBV11-2
ASSSPAGQPQH,11,TRBJ1-5,TRBV12-3/TRBV12-4
ASSGDPTEAF,10,TRBJ1-1,TRBV12-3/TRBV12-4
ASSSRTVGQETQY,13,TRBJ2-5,TRBV11-2
ASSIGLAGSTDTQY,14,TRBJ2-3,TRBV19
APFSIPHGAF,10,TRBJ1-1,TRBV24-1
ASSTREDYGYT,11,TRBJ1-2,TRBV11-3